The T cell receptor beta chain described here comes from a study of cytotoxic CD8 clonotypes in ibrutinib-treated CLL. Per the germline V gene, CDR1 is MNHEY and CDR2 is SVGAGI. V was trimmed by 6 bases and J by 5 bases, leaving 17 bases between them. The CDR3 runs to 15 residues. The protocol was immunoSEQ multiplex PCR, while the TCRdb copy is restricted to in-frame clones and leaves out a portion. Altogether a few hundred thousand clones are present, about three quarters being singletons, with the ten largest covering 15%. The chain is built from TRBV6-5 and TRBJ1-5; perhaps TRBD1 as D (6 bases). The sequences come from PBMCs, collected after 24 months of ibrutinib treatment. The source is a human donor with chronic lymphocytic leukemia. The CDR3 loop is CASRPPGAGYQPQHF. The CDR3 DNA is TGTGCCAGCAGGCCCCCGGGGGCGGGGTATCAGCCCCAGCATTTT.